This T cell receptor (beta chain) comes out of a study of T cells in Graves' hyperthyroidism and ophthalmopathy. CDR3 size: 14 residues. V was clipped by 7 bases and J by 1 base, with 11 bases between them. TCR beta CDR3 regions were amplified from RNA. The study used the HTBI primer set for a first-round RT-PCR of the TCR CDR3. TCRdb reanalysed the multiplex PCR reads using MiXCR and keeps one entry per CDR3 protein. The sample holds 730,000 or so distinct CDR3 sequences, 18% seen once. Drawn at first hyperthyroidism diagnosis, the blood sample preceded any ophthalmopathy symptoms. Notes on the study in general: A model of 13 V-J features distinguished ophthalmopathy from stable hyperthyroidism.

Ten or more counts support this clonotype. Its cognate antigen is unknown. This chain links TRBV12-3 or TRBV12-4 with TRBJ1-3; D gene unclear. The sequenced material came from blood. The sequence was collected from a woman aged 45-65 years with Graves' hyperthyroidism that later progressed to Graves' ophthalmopathy. The CDR3 nucleotides are TGTGCCAGCACCACTCGGGTGTCTGGAAACACCATATATTTT. Its translation: CASTTRVSGNTIYF.